The 27 T cell receptor beta chains presented below share a single source sample, sequenced in a study of identical twins. From the 5' RACE reads, TCRdb called clonotypes with MiXCR, one entry per CDR3 protein. The sample has roughly 720,000 distinct CDR3 sequences, approximately 18% seen once; the top ten hold about an eighth. These data were likewise used in another study, on T cells expressing NK-cell markers.

What was sequenced was PBMCs. The receptor source for this set is a woman between 18 and 30 years old in good health.

The chain combines TRBV11-2 with TRBJ2-7; D uncertain. Trimming stripped 4 bases from V and 3 bases from J, with 13 bases between. CDR3 length: 14 amino acids. Per the germline V gene, CDR1 is SGHAT and CDR2 is FQNNGV. CDR3 amino acids: CASSCQPDCYEQYF. The DNA for the CDR3 is TGTGCCAGCAGCTGCCAACCAGATTGCTACGAGCAGTACTTC.

This clonotype came up a few times. The chain links TRBV20-1 to TRBJ1-5, with 8 bases that match TRBD1. V dropped 0 bases and J dropped 0; count of bases not matched to a gene: 13. The CDR3 is 19 residues long. Germline V gene lookup returns CDR1 DFQATT and CDR2 SNEGSKA (reference sequence). The CDR3 is CSARDRQDRVRNSNQPQHF. CDR3 nucleotide sequence: TGCAGTGCTAGAGATCGGCAGGACAGGGTAAGGAATAGCAATCAGCCCCAGCATTTT.

The chain recombines TRBV27 with TRBJ2-1, with D perhaps assigned TRBD1 or TRBD2 (5 bases each). Germline CDR1 and CDR2: MNHEY and SMNVEV (reference sequence). V lost 3 bases, J lost 9 bases, and 18 bases lay in between. The CDR3 has 15 residues. Written as DNA, the CDR3 is TGTGCCAGCAGTTTCTGGGACGCAGTTCAGGGTGAGCAGTTCTTC. Translation: CASSFWDAVQGEQFF.

This chain joins TRBV6-2 or TRBV6-3 and TRBJ2-3; a possible D gene is TRBD1 (8 bases). Germline CDR1 is MNHEY and CDR2 is SVGEGT. The CDR3 is made up of 20 amino acids. With 2 bases removed from V and 4 bases from J, the gap between germline ends came to 28 bases. The CDR3 nucleotides are TGTGCCAGCAGTTACCTCCCAGGGGGCTCGGGAGCGGGAAAGGCAGATACGCAGTATTTT. Encoded protein: CASSYLPGGSGAGKADTQYF.

This clonotype was observed at least ten times. The CDR3 region is CASSWRDTDENIQYF. CDR3 nucleotides: TGTGCCAGCAGCTGGAGAGACACAGATGAAAACATTCAGTACTTC. This chain uses TRBV5-6 with TRBJ2-4; D gene uncertain. This CDR3 region has 15 residues. The germline V gene encodes CDR1 SGHDT and CDR2 YYEEEE. V shed 3 bases and J shed 5 bases, with 15 bases lying between them.

The chain has TRBV9 and TRBJ2-3; D gene ambiguous. The CDR3 is 15 residues long. Germline assignment: CDR1 SGDLS and CDR2 YYNGEE. Trimming stripped 4 bases from V and 2 bases from J, with 14 bases between. DNA of the CDR3: TGTGCCAGCAGCCCCGAGACGGTTTTCACAGATACGCAGTATTTT. Translated: CASSPETVFTDTQYF.

This clonotype was seen only a few times. This chain connects TRBV4-1 to TRBJ2-3, with D possibly being TRBD2 (6 bases). V was shortened by 2 bases and J by 2 bases, with 23 bases between the two germline ends. CDR3 size: 19 residues. CDR1 and CDR2 from the germline V gene are MGHRA and YSYEKL. The CDR3 is CASSQNTPASVIATDTQYF. The CDR3 bases are TGCGCCAGCAGCCAAAACACTCCGGCTAGCGTAATAGCCACAGATACGCAGTATTTT.

In nucleotides, the CDR3 is TGTGCCAGCAGCGCTGGGGGCGGGATCGAGGATGAGCAGTTCTTC. Translated, it gives CASSAGGGIEDEQFF. The chain couples TRBV9 to TRBJ2-1; TRBD1 or TRBD2 may be the D gene (6 bases each). V dropped 3 bases and J dropped 8 bases, with 18 bases sitting between them. CDR1 is SGDLS, CDR2 YYNGEE, per germline. The CDR3 sequence is 15 residues long.

V and J are TRBV5-5 and TRBJ1-1; D is possibly TRBD1 (5 bases). The germline gives CDR1 SGHKS, CDR2 YYEKEE (reference sequence). V was shortened by 0 bases and J by 6 bases, with 12 bases between the two germline ends. The CDR3 has 14 residues. The DNA of the CDR3 is TGTGCCAGCAGCTTGGGGCAGGGTGGCCCTGAAGCTTTCTTT. Its protein is CASSLGQGGPEAFF.

The chain combines TRBV5-6 with TRBJ1-3; D gene ambiguous. CDR3 size: 15 residues. V shed 0 bases and J shed 2 bases, with 9 bases lying between them. CDR1 is SGHDT and CDR2 is YYEEEE in the germline V gene. The CDR3 sequence is CASSLGWSAGNTIYF. DNA of the CDR3: TGTGCCAGCAGCTTGGGTTGGTCAGCTGGAAACACCATATATTTT.

This clonotype was seen at least ten times. The chain uses TRBV29-1 and TRBJ1-4; 9 bases line up with TRBD1. There are 12 residues in the CDR3. The J segment lost 6 bases and the V segment lost 7 bases, leaving 3 bases of the junction unmatched. The germline CDR1 and CDR2 sequences are SQVTM and ANQGSEA. In nucleotides, the CDR3 is TGCAGCGCCCGACAGGGGGATGAAAAACTGTTTTTT. This sequence encodes CSARQGDEKLFF.

The genes are TRBV29-1 and TRBJ1-2; possibly TRBD1 for D (6 bases). Between the trimmed V and J ends, which lost 5 bases and 4 bases, there was a span of 14 bases. This CDR3 has 13 amino acids. In germline, CDR1 is SQVTM, CDR2 ANQGSEA. The CDR3 region has the DNA TGCAGCGTTTGGGGGGCGAGCGGCTATGGCTACACCTTC. It yields the protein CSVWGASGYGYTF.

This clonotype was recorded a few times. The gene calls are TRBV19 and TRBJ2-1; TRBD2 aligns across 7 bases. From germline, CDR1 is LNHDA and CDR2 SQIVND (reference sequence). V lost 6 bases to trimming and J lost 8 bases; unmatched junction nucleotides: 13. The CDR3 consists of 15 residues. CDR3 amino acids: CASSTAGRAGDEQFF. The CDR3 DNA reads TGTGCCAGTAGCACCGCAGGGCGGGCGGGAGATGAGCAGTTCTTC.

This clonotype was seen a few times. The rearrangement links TRBV20-1 to TRBJ2-7; D is ambiguous. The CDR3 spans 17 residues. Germline V gene data show CDR1 as DFQATT and CDR2 as SNEGSKA (reference sequence). Trimming pared 6 bases from V and 4 bases from J, leaving 28 bases between. CDR3 coding DNA: TGCAGTGCCGCCTCGGACCTGACAATTAAACCTACATACGAGCAGTACTTC. As protein: CSAASDLTIKPTYEQYF.

This sequence joins TRBV4-3 and TRBJ2-3, with no clear D. The CDR3 runs 14 residues. CDR1 is LGHNA and CDR2 is YSLEER in the germline V gene. V lost 4 bases and J lost 1, with 9 bases in between. CDR3 in amino acids: CASSRESGTDTQYF. CDR3 in DNA: TGCGCCAGCAGCCGAGAGTCTGGCACAGATACGCAGTATTTT.

V usage is TRBV15 and J usage is TRBJ2-7; 7 positions agree with TRBD2. The V and J ends lost 3 bases and 1 base, in that order; junction bases with no gene match: 6. This CDR3 is built from 15 residues. Germline assignment: CDR1 LNHNV and CDR2 YYDKDF (reference sequence). CDR3 loop: CATSRSTGGSYEQYF. The CDR3 region has the DNA TGTGCCACCAGCAGGTCCACGGGGGGTTCCTACGAGCAGTACTTC.

This clonotype appeared many times. The chain is built from TRBV7-2 and TRBJ1-5, with D hard to call. The CDR3 is 14 residues long. V was cut by 1 base and J by 3 bases, with 7 bases left in between. CDR1 is SGHTA, CDR2 FQGNSA, per germline. The CDR3 region has the DNA TGTGCCAGCAGCTTAGGCGGGAACAATCAGCCCCAGCATTTT. This translates into CASSLGGNNQPQHF.

This clonotype was seen only a few times. The V gene is TRBV20-1, the J gene TRBJ2-2; TRBD2 aligns across 9 bases. Germline CDR1 reads DFQATT; CDR2 reads SNEGSKA (reference sequence). The CDR3 covers 12 residues. The CDR3, as DNA: TGCGGCGGGGGGGCGAACACCGGGGAGCTGTTTTTT. This sequence encodes CGGGANTGELFF.

This clonotype was counted only a few times. V and J are TRBV7-2 and TRBJ2-7; D gene unclear. The ends were cut back, 1 base at V and 5 bases at J, with 9 bases in the middle. The CDR3 is 13 residues long. CDR1 and CDR2 (germline): SGHTA, FQGNSA. The CDR3, as DNA: TGTGCCAGCAGCTTAGTGGAGAGGAACGAGCAGTACTTC. It translates to CASSLVERNEQYF. Variable domain in full (rest from reference TRBV7-2 and TRBJ2-7): GAGVSQSPSNKVTEKGKDVELRCDPISGHTALYWYRQSLGQGLEFLIYFQGNSAPDKSGLPSDRFSAERTGGSVSTLTIQRTQQEDSAVYLCASSLVERNEQYFGPGTRLTVT.

This clonotype was picked up a small number of times. The gene calls are TRBV5-1 and TRBJ2-1; 7 bases map to TRBD1. V trimming: 4 bases; J trimming: 7 bases; junction bases outside the gene matches: 5. The V gene's germline CDR1 is SGHRS and CDR2 YFSETQ. This CDR3 spans 13 amino acids. The CDR3 loop is CASSATGVNEQFF. CDR3 nucleotides: TGCGCCAGCAGCGCCACAGGGGTAAATGAGCAGTTCTTC. The full variable domain, with the rest looked up from reference TRBV5-1 and TRBJ2-1, is KAGVTQTPRYLIKTRGQQVTLSCSPISGHRSVSWYQQTPGQGLQFLFEYFSETQRNKGNFPGRFSGRQFSNSRSEMNVSTLELGDSALYLCASSATGVNEQFFGPGTRLTVL.

In its sample, this clonotype was seen a few times. The chain is built from TRBV12-3 or TRBV12-4 and TRBJ2-3, with 11 bases fitting TRBD2. With V trimmed by 7 bases and J by 8 bases, 8 bases remained unmatched. The CDR3 length is 14 residues. DNA for the CDR3: TGTGCCAGCACGGAACTAGCGGGGGACAGTACGCAGTATTTT. This gives the protein CASTELAGDSTQYF.

This clonotype was seen a handful of times. The CDR3 nucleotides are TGTGCCAGCAGCCCGCGGGGGGTCAATGAGCAGTTCTTC. Its protein is CASSPRGVNEQFF. The chain couples TRBV5-5 to TRBJ2-1, with TRBD2 identical over 8 bases. V lost 4 bases, J lost 6 bases, and 3 bases stayed unmatched. The CDR3 runs 13 residues. In germline, CDR1 is SGHKS, CDR2 YYEKEE (reference sequence).

The gene calls are TRBV10-3 and TRBJ2-4; D unclear. In germline, CDR1 is ENHRY, CDR2 SYGVKD. The CDR3 is 15 residues long. The germline V and J ends were trimmed by 4 bases and 5 bases, with 15 bases remaining between them. CDR3 amino acids: CAISGEQPYENIQYF. The DNA of the CDR3 is TGTGCCATCAGTGGGGAACAGCCCTACGAAAACATTCAGTACTTC.

This clonotype was seen more than once but under ten times. The V gene is TRBV6-5, the J gene TRBJ2-2; either TRBD1 or TRBD2 may supply D (5 bases each). V was pared by 2 bases and J by 8 bases, with 21 bases between. This CDR3 has 17 residues. CDR1 is MNHEY and CDR2 is SVGAGI in the germline V gene. The chain's CDR3 is CASSYGFSGPTPGELFF. The DNA of the CDR3 is TGTGCCAGCAGTTACGGGTTCTCGGGGCCAACGCCTGGGGAGCTGTTTTTT.

This clonotype has just a few counts. V gene TRBV10-1 combines with J gene TRBJ2-3; 10 positions agree with TRBD1. V lost 2 bases and J lost 7; bases outside the gene matches: 9. This CDR3 region has 16 residues. The germline V gene has CDR1 WNHNN and CDR2 SYGVQD (reference sequence). The CDR3 bases are TGCGCCAGCAGTGAGGCCGGGACAGGGGTGGGGAATACGCAGTATTTT. This codes for CASSEAGTGVGNTQYF.

This clonotype was detected a few times. The chain combines TRBV6-5 with TRBJ2-1; a weak D match, TRBD1 (5 bases). CDR1 MNHEY and CDR2 SVGAGI come from the germline V gene. V dropped 0 bases and J dropped 9 bases, with 15 bases sitting between them. The CDR3 length is 15 residues. Written as DNA, the CDR3 is TGTGCCAGCAGTTACTCCTGGTCTCAGGGTATTGAGCAGTTCTTC. It codes for CASSYSWSQGIEQFF.

This clonotype was observed a few times. The V and J genes are TRBV27 and TRBJ2-7; maybe TRBD2 (5 bases). This CDR3 is 13 amino acids long. The V and J ends lost 6 bases and 2 bases respectively, with 11 bases between them. In germline, CDR1 is MNHEY, CDR2 SMNVEV (reference sequence). In DNA, the CDR3 is TGTGCCAGCAGACTACGGGGAACCTACGAGCAGTACTTC. The encoded protein is CASRLRGTYEQYF.